The entry that follows covers one TCR beta chain sequence. This table comes from immunoSEQ multiplex PCR, and its TCRdb copy is limited to in-frame clones, with some not included. The sample gives some 150,000 clones, approximately 88% of which show up once; about 4.9% is in the top ten. The length of the CDR3 is 16 residues. V lost 1 base to trimming and J lost 8 bases, with 20 bases between them. Germline CDR1 and CDR2: MGHRA and YSYEKL. The source of the sample is a study of cytomegalovirus exposure and HLA in healthy donors. Sequencing was performed on PBMCs. The source of this sequence is a man aged 18 to 30 in good health and CMV-seropositive. The chain recombines TRBV4-1 with TRBJ1-2; a weak D match, TRBD1 (5 bases). The CDR3 bases are TGCGCCAGCAGCCAAGCCTCGGCAGGGTGGAATATGGGCTACACCTTC. Its translation: CASSQASAGWNMGYTF.